The entry below gives a single T cell receptor beta chain sequence along with its context. The assay, immunoSEQ v3.0, was run at survey level. Produced via immunoSEQ multiplex PCR; TCRdb's table is partial and in-frame only. The table records some 19,000 clones, less than 85% of them present only once. The source of the sample is a study of long-term antiretroviral therapy in people with HIV. This TCR was sampled from a man aged 18 to 35 with HIV. Specimen: unsorted PBMCs, collected 0.9 years after starting antiretroviral therapy.

CDR3 in DNA: TGTGCCTCTAACCTGCAGAACACTGAAGCTTTCTTT. Translating it yields CASNLQNTEAFF. V usage is TRBV6-1 and J usage is TRBJ1-1; D gene uncertain. The CDR3 is 12 amino acids. From germline, CDR1 is MNHNS and CDR2 SASEGT. V shed 11 bases and J shed 1 base, with 11 bases lying between them.